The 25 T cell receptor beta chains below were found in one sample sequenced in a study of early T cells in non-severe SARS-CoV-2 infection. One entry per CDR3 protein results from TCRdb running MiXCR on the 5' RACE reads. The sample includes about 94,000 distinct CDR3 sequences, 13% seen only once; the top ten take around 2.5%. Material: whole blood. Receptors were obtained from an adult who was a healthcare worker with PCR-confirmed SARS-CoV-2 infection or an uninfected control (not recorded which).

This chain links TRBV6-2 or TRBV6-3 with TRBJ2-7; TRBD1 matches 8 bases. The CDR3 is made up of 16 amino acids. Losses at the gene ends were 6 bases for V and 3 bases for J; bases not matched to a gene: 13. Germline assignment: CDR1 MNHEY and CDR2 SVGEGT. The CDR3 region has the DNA TGTGCCAGCAGCCGAAACCCCGGGACAGGATACTACGAGCAGTACTTC. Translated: CASSRNPGTGYYEQYF.

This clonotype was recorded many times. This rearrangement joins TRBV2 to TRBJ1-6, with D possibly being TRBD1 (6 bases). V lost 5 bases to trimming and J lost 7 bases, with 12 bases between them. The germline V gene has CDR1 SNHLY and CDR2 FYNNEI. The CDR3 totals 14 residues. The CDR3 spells CASSNRESNSPLHF. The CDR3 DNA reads TGTGCCAGCAGTAACAGGGAGAGCAATTCACCCCTCCACTTT.

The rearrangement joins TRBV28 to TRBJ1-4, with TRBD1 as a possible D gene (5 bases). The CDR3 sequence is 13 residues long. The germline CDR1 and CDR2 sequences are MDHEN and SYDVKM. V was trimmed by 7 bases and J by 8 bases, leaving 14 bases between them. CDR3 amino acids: CASNRAGGEKLFF. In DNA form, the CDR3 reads TGTGCCAGCAACCGGGCCGGGGGGGAAAAACTGTTTTTT.

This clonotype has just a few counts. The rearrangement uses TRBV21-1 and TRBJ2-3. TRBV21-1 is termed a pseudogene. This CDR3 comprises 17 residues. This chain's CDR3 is CASSKALIVYPADTQYF. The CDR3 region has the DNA TGTGCCAGCAGCAAAGCGCTGATTGTCTACCCCGCAGATACGCAGTATTTT.

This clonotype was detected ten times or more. CDR3 protein: CASSSRGGREQFF. The CDR3 nucleotides read TGTGCCAGCAGTTCGCGGGGGGGCAGGGAGCAGTTCTTC. The V call is TRBV6-2 or TRBV6-3, the J call TRBJ2-1; TRBD2 agrees at 9 bases. V was pared by 4 bases and J by 10 bases, with 5 bases of the junction left unmatched. This CDR3 has 13 residues. Germline loops: CDR1 MNHEY, CDR2 SVGEGT.

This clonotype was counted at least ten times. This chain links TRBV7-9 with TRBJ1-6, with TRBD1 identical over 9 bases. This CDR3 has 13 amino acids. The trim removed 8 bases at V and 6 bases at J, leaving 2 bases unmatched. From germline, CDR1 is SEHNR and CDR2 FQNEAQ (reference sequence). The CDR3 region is CASGGQGNSPLHF. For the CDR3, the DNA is TGTGCCAGCGGGGGACAGGGTAATTCACCCCTCCACTTT.

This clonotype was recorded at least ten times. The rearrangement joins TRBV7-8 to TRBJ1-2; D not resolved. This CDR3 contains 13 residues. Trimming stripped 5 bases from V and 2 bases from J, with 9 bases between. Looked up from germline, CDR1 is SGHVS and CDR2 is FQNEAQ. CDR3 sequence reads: CASSADKNYGYTF. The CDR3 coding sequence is TGTGCCAGCAGCGCCGACAAGAACTATGGCTACACCTTC.

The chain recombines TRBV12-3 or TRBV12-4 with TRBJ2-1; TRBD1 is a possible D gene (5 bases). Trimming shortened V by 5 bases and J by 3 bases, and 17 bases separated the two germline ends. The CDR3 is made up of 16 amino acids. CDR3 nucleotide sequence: TGTGCCAGCAGTGAGACCTCAGGGATCCTCTACAATGAGCAGTTCTTC. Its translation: CASSETSGILYNEQFF.

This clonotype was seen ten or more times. The CDR3, as DNA: TGTGCCAGCAGCTTGGGGCCAGGGGCCGCCTACGAGCAGTACTTC. Protein product: CASSLGPGAAYEQYF. V is TRBV5-5 and J is TRBJ2-7, with a weak D call TRBD1 (6 bases). Germline-derived CDR1 and CDR2 are SGHKS and YYEKEE (reference sequence). The V end was cut by 0 bases, the J end by 2 bases, with 12 bases between. The CDR3 sequence is 15 residues long. Drawing the rest from reference TRBV5-5 and TRBJ2-7, the complete variable domain is DAGVTQSPTHLIKTRGQQVTLRCSPISGHKSVSWYQQVLGQGPQFIFQYYEKEERGRGNFPDRFSARQFPNYSSELNVNALLLGDSALYLCASSLGPGAAYEQYFGPGTRLTVT.

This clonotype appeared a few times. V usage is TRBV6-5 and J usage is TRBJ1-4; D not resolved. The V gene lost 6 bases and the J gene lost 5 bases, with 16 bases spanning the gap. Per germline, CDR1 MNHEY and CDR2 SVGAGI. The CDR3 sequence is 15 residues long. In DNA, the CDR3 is TGTGCCAGCAGAACAGTCCCAACGGGGAATGAAAAACTGTTTTTT. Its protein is CASRTVPTGNEKLFF.

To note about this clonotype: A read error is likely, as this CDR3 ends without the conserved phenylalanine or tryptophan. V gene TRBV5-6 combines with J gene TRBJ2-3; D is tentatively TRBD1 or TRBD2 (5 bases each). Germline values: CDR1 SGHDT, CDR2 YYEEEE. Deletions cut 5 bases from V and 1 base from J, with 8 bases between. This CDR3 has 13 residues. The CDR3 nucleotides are TGTGCCAGCAGGGGGGTCGGCACAGATACGCAGTATTAT. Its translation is CASRGVGTDTQYY.

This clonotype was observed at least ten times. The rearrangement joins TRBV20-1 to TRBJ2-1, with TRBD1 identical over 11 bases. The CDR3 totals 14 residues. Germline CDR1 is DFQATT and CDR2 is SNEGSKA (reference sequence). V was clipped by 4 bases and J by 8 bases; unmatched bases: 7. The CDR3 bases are TGCAGTGCTAAGCAAGGGACAGGGGGACATGAGCAGTTCTTC. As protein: CSAKQGTGGHEQFF.

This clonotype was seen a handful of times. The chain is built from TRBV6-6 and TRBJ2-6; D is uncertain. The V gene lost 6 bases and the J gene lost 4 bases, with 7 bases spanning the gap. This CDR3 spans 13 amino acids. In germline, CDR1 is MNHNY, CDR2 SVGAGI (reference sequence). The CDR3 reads CASRVSGANVLTF. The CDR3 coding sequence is TGTGCCAGCAGGGTGTCAGGGGCCAACGTCCTGACTTTC.

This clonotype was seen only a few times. The CDR3 DNA follows: TGTGCCAGCAGTTTAGTAAAGGGAGCAGATACGCAGTATTTT. This sequence encodes CASSLVKGADTQYF. The rearrangement joins TRBV27 to TRBJ2-3, with D perhaps matching TRBD2 (5 bases). The CDR3 is 14 residues long. Germline V lookup: CDR1 MNHEY, CDR2 SMNVEV (reference sequence). V was clipped by 2 bases and J by 4 bases, with 10 bases between them.

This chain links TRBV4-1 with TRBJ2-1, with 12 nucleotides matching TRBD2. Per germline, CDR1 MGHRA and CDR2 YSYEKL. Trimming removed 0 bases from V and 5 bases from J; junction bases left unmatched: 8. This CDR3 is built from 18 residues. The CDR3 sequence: CASSQDPRLAGVNNEQFF. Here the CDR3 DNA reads TGCGCCAGCAGCCAAGATCCCCGACTAGCGGGGGTTAACAATGAGCAGTTCTTC.

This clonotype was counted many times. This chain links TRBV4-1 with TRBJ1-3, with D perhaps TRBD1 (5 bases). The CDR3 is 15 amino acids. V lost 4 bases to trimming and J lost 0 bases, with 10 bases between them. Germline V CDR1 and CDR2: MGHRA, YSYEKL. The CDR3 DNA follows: TGCGCCAGCAGCCGTGCCGGGGGCTCTGGAAACACCATATATTTT. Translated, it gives CASSRAGGSGNTIYF.

CDR3 in amino acids: CSTQTGEETQYF. CDR3 in DNA: TGCAGCACCCAGACCGGGGAGGAGACCCAGTACTTC. This sequence joins TRBV29-1 and TRBJ2-5; weak D call: TRBD2 (5 bases). Trimming left V 8 bases short and J 5 bases short, with 15 bases between. Germline-derived CDR1 and CDR2 are SQVTM and ANQGSEA. CDR3 size: 12 residues.

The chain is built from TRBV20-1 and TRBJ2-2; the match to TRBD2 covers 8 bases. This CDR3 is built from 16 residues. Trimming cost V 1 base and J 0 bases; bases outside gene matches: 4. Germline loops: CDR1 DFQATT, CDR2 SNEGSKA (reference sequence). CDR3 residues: CSARATLAANTGELFF. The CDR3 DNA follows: TGCAGTGCTAGAGCTACACTAGCGGCGAACACCGGGGAGCTGTTTTTT.

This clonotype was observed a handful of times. CDR3 in DNA: TGTGCCAGCCTTAATCGGGCCTCACCTGGGGCCAACGTCCTGACTTTC. This codes for CASLNRASPGANVLTF. The chain employs TRBV19 and TRBJ2-6; no firm D call. V gave up 9 bases and J gave up 2 bases, with 17 bases separating them. This CDR3 contains 16 residues. Per the germline V gene, CDR1 is LNHDA and CDR2 is SQIVND (reference sequence).

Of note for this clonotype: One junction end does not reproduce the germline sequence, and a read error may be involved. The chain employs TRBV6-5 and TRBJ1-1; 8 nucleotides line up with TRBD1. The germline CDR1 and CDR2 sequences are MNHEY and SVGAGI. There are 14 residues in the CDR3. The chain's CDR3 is CASCYGTGLLEAFF. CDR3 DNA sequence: TGTGCCAGCTGTTACGGGACAGGCCTTCTTGAAGCTTTCTTT.

CDR3: CASSPRRFYNEQFF. The DNA of the CDR3 is TGTGCCAGCAGCCCCCGCCGATTCTACAATGAGCAGTTCTTC. The chain employs TRBV7-8 and TRBJ2-1; unclear D gene. Germline assignment: CDR1 SGHVS and CDR2 FQNEAQ. V was clipped by 5 bases and J by 3 bases, with 11 bases between them. CDR3 length: 14 residues. The complete variable domain, with remaining parts taken from reference TRBV7-8 and TRBJ2-1, reads GAGVSQSPRYKVAKRGQDVALRCDPISGHVSLFWYQQALGQGPEFLTYFQNEAQLDKSGLPSDRFFAERPEGSVSTLKIQRTQQEDSAVYLCASSPRRFYNEQFFGPGTRLTVL.

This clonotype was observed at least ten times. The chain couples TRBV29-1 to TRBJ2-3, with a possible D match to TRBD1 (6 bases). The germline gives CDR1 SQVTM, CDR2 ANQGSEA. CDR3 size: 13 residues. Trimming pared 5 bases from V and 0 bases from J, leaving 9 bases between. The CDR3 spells CSVIGQSTDTQYF. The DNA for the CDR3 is TGCAGCGTTATAGGACAGAGCACAGATACGCAGTATTTT.

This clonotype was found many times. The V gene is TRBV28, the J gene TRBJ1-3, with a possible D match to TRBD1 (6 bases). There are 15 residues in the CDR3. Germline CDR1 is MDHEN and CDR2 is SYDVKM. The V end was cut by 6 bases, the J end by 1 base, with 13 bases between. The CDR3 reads CASSSGGPSGNTIYF. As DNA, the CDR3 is TGTGCCAGCAGCTCCGGGGGGCCGTCTGGAAACACCATATATTTT.

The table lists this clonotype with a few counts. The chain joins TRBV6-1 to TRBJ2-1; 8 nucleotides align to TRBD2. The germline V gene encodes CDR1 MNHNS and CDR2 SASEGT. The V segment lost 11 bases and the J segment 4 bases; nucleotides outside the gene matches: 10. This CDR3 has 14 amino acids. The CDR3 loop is CAARGGVGYNEQFF. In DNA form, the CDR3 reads TGTGCCGCACGGGGGGGCGTTGGGTACAATGAGCAGTTCTTC.

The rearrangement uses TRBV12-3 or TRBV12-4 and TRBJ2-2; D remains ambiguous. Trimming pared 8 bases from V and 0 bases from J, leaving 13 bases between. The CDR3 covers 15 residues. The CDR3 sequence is CASSARRTNTGELFF. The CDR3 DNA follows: TGTGCCAGCTCCGCTCGACGCACGAACACCGGGGAGCTGTTTTTT.